These 13 T cell receptor beta chains came from one sample sequenced in a study of blood T cell repertoires in COVID-19. Libraries were prepared by immunoSEQ multiplex PCR; TCRdb keeps only in-frame clonotypes and omits some of them. The table has about 240,000 clones, 75% to 85% seen once; the top ten hold about an eighth. Material: peripheral blood. The origin of the receptors is a woman aged 60-75 years with active or convalescent COVID-19.

J is TRBJ1-1 and V is TRBV11-2; D remains ambiguous. CDR1 is SGHAT, CDR2 FQNNGV, per germline. The CDR3 totals 14 residues. Trimming pared 5 bases from V and 0 bases from J, leaving 10 bases between. CDR3 sequence reads: CASSGSIVNTEAFF. The CDR3 region has the DNA TGTGCCAGCAGCGGCTCGATCGTGAACACTGAAGCTTTCTTT.

A word on this clone: It is unclear where the CDR3 begins or ends on the DNA, so no DNA is shown, and the CDR3 is as TCRdb lists it. The chain links TRBV20-1 to TRBJ1-2; the tabulated D call, TRBD1, remains unverified against the DNA. The CDR3 is 13 residues long, ends included. Germline CDR1 DFQATT, CDR2 SNEGSKA (reference sequence). The CDR3 spells CSASREGVGPGTF.

This clone was seen a single time. The chain has TRBV7-9 and TRBJ1-1; tentative D call: TRBD1 (6 bases). The CDR3 contains 14 residues. The germline V gene encodes CDR1 SEHNR and CDR2 FQNEAQ (reference sequence). The V gene lost 0 bases and the J gene lost 11 bases, with 16 bases spanning the gap. The DNA of the CDR3 is TGTGCCAGCAGCTTAGCGCTAGGGGGTTCCGAGGCTTTCTTT. Translating it yields CASSLALGGSEAFF.

This chain uses TRBV6-5 with TRBJ2-1; 7 nucleotides line up with TRBD2. This CDR3 has 14 residues. The trim removed 6 bases at V and 9 bases at J, leaving 11 bases unmatched. CDR1 is MNHEY, CDR2 SVGAGI, per germline. CDR3 coding DNA: TGTGCCAGCAGCGCTCGGGAACTAGCGCCTGAGCAGTTCTTC. Amino acid sequence: CASSARELAPEQFF.

V gene TRBV7-9 combines with J gene TRBJ1-2; no clear D gene. This CDR3 region has 15 residues. Germline V gives CDR1 SEHNR, CDR2 FQNEAQ (reference sequence). V lost 2 bases and J lost 4, with 14 bases in between. The DNA for the CDR3 is TGTGCCAGCAGCTTAAGTCCGCCCCGGGGCTATGGCTACACCTTC. Protein product: CASSLSPPRGYGYTF.

The chain uses TRBV27 and TRBJ1-1; TRBD1 matches at 7 bases. Germline V gives CDR1 MNHEY, CDR2 SMNVEV (reference sequence). CDR3 size: 15 residues. Trimming cost V 9 bases and J 0 bases; bases outside gene matches: 10. In DNA, the CDR3 is TGTGCCAGTTACTTGGACAGGCAGTTGAACACTGAAGCTTTCTTT. It translates to CASYLDRQLNTEAFF.

J is TRBJ1-6 and V is TRBV10-3, with 8 bases lining up with TRBD1. Trimming cost V 4 bases and J 5 bases; bases outside gene matches: 1. Germline assignment: CDR1 ENHRY and CDR2 SYGVKD. CDR3 length: 14 amino acids. CDR3 residues: CAISGQGNNSPLHF. The CDR3 nucleotides read TGTGCCATCAGTGGACAGGGGAATAATTCACCCCTCCACTTT.

V is TRBV6-5 and J is TRBJ2-7, with 7 positions matching TRBD1. This CDR3 is 13 amino acids long. CDR1 and CDR2 (germline): MNHEY, SVGAGI. Trimming took 6 bases from V and 5 from J; bases not matched to a gene: 7. The CDR3 here is CASRSTGLNEQYF. The DNA for the CDR3 is TGTGCCAGCAGGTCGACAGGGCTGAACGAGCAGTACTTC.

The rearrangement links TRBV3-1 (or the pseudogene TRBV3-2) to TRBJ2-1; 16 bases are a match to TRBD2. The CDR3 length is 17 residues. With 8 bases clipped from V and 0 bases from J, the junction kept 4 bases outside the gene matches. In germline, CDR1 is LGHDT, CDR2 YNNKEL (reference sequence). As DNA, the CDR3 is TGTGCCAGCGGGACTAGCGGGGGGGGGCGCTCCTACAATGAGCAGTTCTTC. It is translated as CASGTSGGGRSYNEQFF.

The gene calls are TRBV24-1 and TRBJ2-7; D possibly corresponds to TRBD1 (6 bases). Trimming took off 2 bases at V and 6 bases at J, with 19 bases between the two ends. Germline V lookup: CDR1 KGHDR, CDR2 SFDVKD. This CDR3 comprises 16 residues. This CDR3 is CATSDSGQGSRGEQYF. The CDR3 nucleotides read TGTGCCACCAGTGATTCGGGGCAGGGGTCCCGGGGCGAGCAGTACTTC.

The chain recombines TRBV9 with TRBJ2-3, with 10 positions matching TRBD2. Unmatched junction bases numbered 4, after V lost 6 bases and J lost 0 bases. Germline-derived CDR1 and CDR2 are SGDLS and YYNGEE. This CDR3 contains 15 residues. The CDR3, as DNA: TGTGCCAGCAACCCAGCGGGGGGGAGCACAGATACGCAGTATTTT. Translation gives CASNPAGGSTDTQYF. Variable domain in full (rest from reference TRBV9 and TRBJ2-3): DSGVTQTPKHLITATGQRVTLRCSPRSGDLSVYWYQQSLDQGLQFLIQYYNGEERAKGNILERFSAQQFPDLHSELNLSSLELGDSALYFCASNPAGGSTDTQYFGPGTRLTVL.

This chain's CDR3 is CASSLSGGATRNIQYF. CDR3 nucleotide sequence: TGCGCCAGCAGCCTTAGCGGGGGGGCCACGAGGAACATTCAGTACTTC. The V gene is TRBV5-1, the J gene TRBJ2-4, with 11 bases fitting TRBD2. V trimming: 4 bases; J trimming: 7 bases; junction bases outside the gene matches: 10. The CDR3 has 16 residues. Germline loops: CDR1 SGHRS, CDR2 YFSETQ. The full variable domain, its missing parts supplied by reference TRBV5-1 and TRBJ2-4, is KAGVTQTPRYLIKTRGQQVTLSCSPISGHRSVSWYQQTPGQGLQFLFEYFSETQRNKGNFPGRFSGRQFSNSRSEMNVSTLELGDSALYLCASSLSGGATRNIQYFGAGTRLSVL.

This clone was detected only a few times. The chain links TRBV10-3 to TRBJ1-1, with D uncertain. V was trimmed by 6 bases and J by 5 bases, leaving 13 bases between them. The CDR3 totals 13 residues. Germline V gene lookup returns CDR1 ENHRY and CDR2 SYGVKD. CDR3 coding DNA: TGTGCCATCAGGAGAGCGGAGGAGACTGAAGCTTTCTTT. This encodes CAIRRAEETEAFF.